The 24 T cell receptor beta chains below come from one sample, sequenced in a study of identical twins. A single record per CDR3 protein comes from TCRdb applying MiXCR to the 5' RACE reads. Found here are roughly 230,000 distinct CDR3 sequences, approximately 8.3% of them singletons; the top ten hold approximately 3%. The same specimen was also included in a second study, on yellow fever vaccine responses in identical twins.

The sample consisted of CD8+ T cells sorted from blood. The receptors stem from a woman between 18 and 29 years old in good health.

Ten or more counts support this clonotype. The chain recombines TRBV7-9 with TRBJ2-2; no definite D call. CDR1 and CDR2 (germline): SEHNR, FQNEAQ (reference sequence). Trimming took off 5 bases at V and 4 bases at J, with 11 bases between the two ends. The CDR3 has 14 amino acids. CDR3 sequence (DNA): TGTGCCAGCAGCGCCAGGAGCGCCACCGGGGAGCTGTTTTTT. Translating gives CASSARSATGELFF.

CDR3 DNA sequence: TGTGCCAGCACCTCTGACGCGTTCAATGAGCAGTTCTTC. It translates to CASTSDAFNEQFF. The V gene is TRBV6-1, the J gene TRBJ2-1; D is uncertain. The CDR3 sequence is 13 residues long. The germline V gene encodes CDR1 MNHNS and CDR2 SASEGT. V lost 7 bases and J 6 bases, leaving 13 bases between the germline ends.

This clonotype was picked up a small number of times. This sequence joins TRBV7-9 and TRBJ1-1; D not resolved. This CDR3 is 13 amino acids long. V lost 5 bases, J lost 6 bases, and 13 bases lay in between. Germline CDR1 is SEHNR and CDR2 is FQNEAQ (reference sequence). As DNA, the CDR3 is TGTGCCAGCAGCATCCCTGGGAGCCCTGAAGCTTTCTTT. Translation gives CASSIPGSPEAFF.

This clonotype showed up many times. The chain joins TRBV20-1 to TRBJ2-7, with 10 bases matching TRBD2. The CDR3 loop spans 14 amino acids. Germline loops: CDR1 DFQATT, CDR2 SNEGSKA (reference sequence). V was pared by 3 bases and J by 2 bases, with 4 bases of the junction left unmatched. The CDR3 nucleotides are TGCAGTGCTAGGGGGACTAGCGTCGCCTACGAGCAGTACTTC. Amino acids: CSARGTSVAYEQYF.

The chain couples TRBV11-2 to TRBJ2-2, with D perhaps TRBD1 (5 bases). Trimming left V 8 bases short and J 7 bases short, with 11 bases between. This CDR3 has 12 residues. Germline V gene lookup returns CDR1 SGHAT and CDR2 FQNNGV. The CDR3 sequence is CASQGVGGELFF. CDR3 in DNA: TGTGCCAGCCAAGGGGTCGGCGGGGAGCTGTTTTTT.

Here the CDR3 DNA reads TGCAGCGTTGACGGGACTAGCGGGAGTATCGATACGCAGTATTTT. Its translation is CSVDGTSGSIDTQYF. The chain combines TRBV29-1 with TRBJ2-3, with 14 bases that match TRBD2. J gave up 6 bases and V 3 bases, and 5 bases lay outside the gene matches. Germline loops: CDR1 SQVTM, CDR2 ANQGSEA. The CDR3 consists of 15 residues.

Concerning this clonotype itself: This may come from a read error, since a much larger clone is one base off. CDR3 nucleotides: TGTGCCAGCCGGGCTAGCGGGAGTTTTGAGCAGTTCTTC. Its protein product is CASRASGSFEQFF. This rearrangement joins TRBV11-2 to TRBJ2-1; 10 bases match TRBD2. V shed 8 bases, J shed 9 bases, and the junction held 7 bases outside the gene matches. The CDR3 spans 13 residues. The germline V gene encodes CDR1 SGHAT and CDR2 FQNNGV.

Written as DNA, the CDR3 is TGTGCCAGCAGTTTCGGCAGTTCGGCCGAGCAGTACTTC. This translates into CASSFGSSAEQYF. The genes are TRBV27 and TRBJ2-7; D gene unclear. Trimming removed 3 bases from V and 6 bases from J, with 12 bases in between. Germline lookup yields CDR1 MNHEY and CDR2 SMNVEV (reference sequence). The length of the CDR3 is 13 residues.

The V and J genes are TRBV29-1 and TRBJ2-1; tentative D call: TRBD2 (6 bases). V lost 6 bases and J lost 6, with 18 bases in between. From germline, CDR1 is SQVTM and CDR2 ANQGSEA. This CDR3 has 14 residues. The DNA of the CDR3 is TGCAGCGTGGGGCGACTAGGTAGCCTCAATGAGCAGTTCTTC. As protein: CSVGRLGSLNEQFF.

This chain joins TRBV4-3 and TRBJ2-7; 10 positions match TRBD1. The CDR3 contains 15 residues. Germline V gives CDR1 LGHNA, CDR2 YSLEER. V shed 0 bases, J shed 3 bases, and the junction held 2 bases outside the gene matches. CDR3 amino acids: CASSQDGTGDYEQYF. CDR3 coding DNA: TGCGCCAGCAGCCAAGATGGGACAGGGGACTACGAGCAGTACTTC.

This clonotype turned up a few times. The gene calls are TRBV7-2 and TRBJ1-5; D gene ambiguous. V lost 0 bases, J lost 2 bases, and 8 bases lay in between. The CDR3 length is 15 residues. Germline values: CDR1 SGHTA, CDR2 FQGNSA. The chain's CDR3 is CASSLALARNQPQHF. DNA of the CDR3: TGTGCCAGCAGCTTAGCGCTGGCCCGCAATCAGCCCCAGCATTTT.

This clonotype has only one observation. V gene TRBV20-1 combines with J gene TRBJ2-5; 8 bases line up with TRBD1. The ends lost 6 bases at V and 2 bases at J; junction bases unmatched: 11. CDR3 length: 15 amino acids. Germline CDR1 DFQATT, CDR2 SNEGSKA (reference sequence). The CDR3 reads CSAWDRPGLQETQYF. CDR3 nucleotides: TGCAGTGCATGGGACAGGCCAGGGCTTCAAGAGACCCAGTACTTC.

This clonotype occurred many times. This chain links TRBV12-3 or TRBV12-4 with TRBJ2-1; D gene unclear. This CDR3 has 13 amino acids. V dropped 5 bases and J dropped 5 bases, with 10 bases sitting between them. CDR3 protein: CASSPNPDNEQFF. CDR3 nucleotides: TGTGCCAGCAGTCCCAACCCCGACAATGAGCAGTTCTTC.

This sequence joins TRBV6-2 or TRBV6-3 and TRBJ2-5; tentatively, D is TRBD1 or TRBD2 (5 bases each). Germline CDR1 MNHEY, CDR2 SVGEGT. The CDR3 is 15 amino acids. The V end was cut by 2 bases, the J end by 2 bases, with 12 bases between. The CDR3 reads CASSYEGSPQETQYF. CDR3 DNA sequence: TGTGCCAGCAGTTACGAGGGGTCTCCACAAGAGACCCAGTACTTC.

Written as DNA, the CDR3 is TGTGCCAGCAGTTCCCTAATAGCGGGGGAGCAGTTCTTC. Protein: CASSSLIAGEQFF. The chain is built from TRBV27 and TRBJ2-1; TRBD2 agrees at 8 bases. The trim removed 4 bases at V and 10 bases at J, leaving 6 bases unmatched. Germline V gives CDR1 MNHEY, CDR2 SMNVEV (reference sequence). The CDR3 spans 13 residues.

The gene calls are TRBV7-8 and TRBJ2-3, with 8 nucleotides matching TRBD1. The CDR3 runs 16 residues. Germline lookup yields CDR1 SGHVS and CDR2 FQNEAQ. Trimming at V came to 5 bases and at J to 0 bases, leaving 7 bases not matched to a gene. The CDR3 loop is CASSERTGLSTDTQYF. Written as DNA, the CDR3 is TGTGCCAGCAGCGAAAGGACAGGGCTTAGCACAGATACGCAGTATTTT.

The chain links TRBV7-8 to TRBJ2-3; TRBD2 agrees at 9 bases. The germline V gene has CDR1 SGHVS and CDR2 FQNEAQ. This CDR3 is built from 15 residues. V was clipped by 3 bases and J by 6 bases; unmatched bases: 7. The CDR3 nucleotides read TGTGCCAGCAGCTTCCGAAGCGGGAGGCCCGATACGCAGTATTTT. Translating gives CASSFRSGRPDTQYF.

This clonotype came up a few times. The chain combines TRBV7-9 with TRBJ2-7; D not certain. Germline loops: CDR1 SEHNR, CDR2 FQNEAQ (reference sequence). Trimming removed 4 bases at V and 5 bases at J, with 9 bases between. This CDR3 has 12 residues. The CDR3 nucleotides read TGTGCCAGCAGCTACGGTGATAACGAGCAGTACTTC. Protein product: CASSYGDNEQYF.

In its sample, this clonotype was seen many times. The genes are TRBV27 and TRBJ1-5; D is ambiguous. This CDR3 spans 14 amino acids. Between the trimmed V and J ends, which lost 0 bases and 1 base, there was a span of 4 bases. Germline CDR1 reads MNHEY; CDR2 reads SMNVEV (reference sequence). The CDR3 loop is CASSLSASNQPQHF. The CDR3 DNA reads TGTGCCAGCAGTTTATCGGCCAGCAATCAGCCCCAGCATTTT.

This clonotype turned up a few times. The chain has TRBV7-8 and TRBJ2-2; D not certain. CDR3 length equals 17 residues. V shed 2 bases and J shed 2 bases, with 15 bases lying between them. The V gene's germline CDR1 is SGHVS and CDR2 FQNEAQ. The CDR3 loop is CASSLFPPDINTGELFF. The CDR3 region has the DNA TGTGCCAGCAGCTTATTCCCTCCAGACATTAACACCGGGGAGCTGTTTTTT.

This sequence joins TRBV6-2 or TRBV6-3 and TRBJ2-1; no firm D call. This CDR3 is 13 amino acids long. The V end lost 0 bases, the J end lost 9 bases, and 9 bases lay between the germline ends. Germline V lookup: CDR1 MNHEY, CDR2 SVGEGT. The CDR3 loop reads CASSYSESGEQFF. The CDR3 DNA sequence: TGTGCCAGCAGTTACTCTGAGTCGGGTGAGCAGTTCTTC.

In its sample, this clonotype was seen a few times. The J gene is TRBJ2-1, the V gene TRBV6-1; D gene uncertain. Germline-derived CDR1 and CDR2 are MNHNS and SASEGT. Deletions cut 7 bases from V and 6 bases from J, with 16 bases between. The CDR3 loop spans 14 amino acids. The DNA of the CDR3 is TGTGCCAGCACAGGATCTCTAGTAGTCAATGAGCAGTTCTTC. Protein sequence: CASTGSLVVNEQFF.

The genes are TRBV11-2 and TRBJ2-2, with 8 bases that match TRBD1. The trim removed 0 bases at V and 0 bases at J, leaving 3 bases unmatched. The CDR3 runs 17 residues. Germline CDR1 and CDR2: SGHAT and FQNNGV. The CDR3 DNA reads as TGTGCCAGCAGCTTAGATCGGACAGGGCCGAACACCGGGGAGCTGTTTTTT. This sequence encodes CASSLDRTGPNTGELFF.

In its sample, this clonotype was seen many times. The chain joins TRBV24-1 to TRBJ2-1; D is ambiguous. Looked up from germline, CDR1 is KGHDR and CDR2 is SFDVKD. V was shortened by 3 bases and J by 4 bases, with 3 bases between the two germline ends. The CDR3 is 12 residues long. Here the CDR3 reads CATSDEYNEQFF. Here the CDR3 DNA reads TGTGCCACCAGTGATGAATACAATGAGCAGTTCTTC.